The entry that follows covers one T cell receptor (beta chain) sequence. Some clones are missing from TCRdb's copy, which holds only in-frame ones; the method was immunoSEQ multiplex PCR. The sample carries over 300,000 clones, 65% to 90% recorded once. Germline values: CDR1 SGHAT, CDR2 FQNNGV. The CDR3 covers 13 residues. V lost 1 base, J lost 3 bases, and 4 bases lay in between. This specimen belongs to a study of blood T cell repertoires in COVID-19. Across the study: Samples taken during acute and convalescent COVID-19 were collected in the United States, Italy and Spain. PBMCs, B-cell-depleted T cells, or T cells were the source of the cDNA or gDNA that made up the material.

This receptor was obtained from a human donor in a cohort sampled during active COVID-19. The chain links TRBV11-2 to TRBJ1-5; D not resolved. The sequenced sample was peripheral blood. The CDR3 loop is CASSLVLNQPQHF. Here the CDR3 DNA reads TGTGCCAGCAGCTTAGTCCTCAATCAGCCCCAGCATTTT.